The rows below give T cell receptor beta chains drawn from one sample of a study of cytomegalovirus exposure and HLA in healthy donors. Some clones are missing from TCRdb's copy, which holds only in-frame ones; the method was immunoSEQ multiplex PCR. The sample records 200,000 or so clones, roughly 80% being singletons. The sequencing sample was made of PBMCs. These receptors were collected from a male donor in good health and CMV-seropositive. Each CDR3 is given without its conserved first and last residue. A D gene is named only where the DNA matches it firmly.

>TRBJ1-6|.|TRBV6-1
ASGGGTAHNSPLH
>TRBJ2-1|TRBD2|TRBV5-1
ASSPSGAGNAEVYNEQF
>TRBJ1-5|TRBD1|TRBV5-6
ASSLAGGVQPQH
>TRBJ2-5|TRBD2|TRBV25-1
ASPPLAGLQETQY
>TRBJ2-1|.|TRBV7-3
ASSLWRGAYNEQF
>TRBJ2-1|TRBD2|TRBV7-2
ASSLASGRDYGF
>TRBJ1-3|TRBD1|TRBV11-3
ASSQGQGQPGNTIY
>TRBJ2-7|.|TRBV27
ASSLNGMVEQY
>TRBJ1-1|TRBD1|TRBV5-1
ASSQGTGLNTEAF
>TRBJ2-7|.|TRBV2
ASRPAYEQY
>TRBJ2-3|TRBD2|TRBV9
ASSASGGAGDTQY
>TRBJ1-1|.|TRBV5-4
ASSLEGVRGGTEAF
>TRBJ2-1|TRBD2|TRBV5-1
ATVKDGLAGGGEQF
>TRBJ2-7|.|TRBV6-1
ASSSRELRNEQY
>TRBJ2-1|.|TRBV28
ASSWASASSYNEQF
>TRBJ1-4|.|TRBV21-1
ASRGRTATNEKLF
>TRBJ1-2|.|TRBV19
ASTRSNYGYT
>TRBJ1-5|.|TRBV7-2
ASSTDTQPQH
>TRBJ2-7|TRBD1|TRBV9
ASSVGGQGPGQY
>TRBJ1-2|.|TRBV6-1
ASSEAAPQVYGYT
>TRBJ1-3|TRBD1|TRBV4-3
ASSQTLTGTGNTIY
>TRBJ2-3|.|TRBV7-9
ASSPGNTDTQY
>TRBJ1-1|TRBD1|TRBV27
ASRTGGFITEAF
>TRBJ2-7|.|TRBV9
ASSGHTGSEQY
>TRBJ1-1|.|TRBV6-5
ASSQTQGMNTEAF
>TRBJ2-7|.|TRBV6-5
ASTRRGLYEQY
>TRBJ2-3|.|TRBV28
ATRAGVSTDTQY
>TRBJ2-2|TRBD1|TRBV6-6
ASSYATTGARELF
>TRBJ1-5|.|TRBV28
ASSSPGSNQPQH
>TRBJ1-2|.|TRBV7-2
ASSLARLSGYT
>TRBJ2-1|TRBD2|TRBV19
ASSGLAGTNEQF
>TRBJ1-1|.|TRBV5-1
ASTLFVGGNTEAF
>TRBJ1-3|TRBD1|TRBV2
ASSPGGPGNTIY
>.|TRBD1|TRBV25-1
ASNRGYEQY
>TRBJ2-7|TRBD2|TRBV9
ASSPGLAGVDSYEQY
>TRBJ2-2|TRBD2|TRBV5-4
ASSSGGNRLAGAPRELF
>TRBJ2-7|.|TRBV18
ASSPGSPQHEQY
>TRBJ2-7|.|TRBV19
ASSISGSGFQGEQY
>TRBJ1-5|.|TRBV28
ASSFYSGNQPQH
>TRBJ1-2|.|TRBV11-2
ASSSGLTPLAVA
>TRBJ2-1|TRBD2|TRBV18
ASSPPSSGRTQEQF
>TRBJ2-5|.|TRBV30
AWRLRGSQETQY
>TRBJ1-5|TRBD1|TRBV15
ATSSTGTGVQPQH
>TRBJ2-3|.|TRBV5-1
ASSSGTFTLTDTQY
>TRBJ2-7|.|TRBV27
ASSQQGYEQY
>TRBJ2-4|TRBD1|TRBV6-1
ASSEQGRQGGNIQY
>TRBJ2-5|TRBD2|TRBV5-1
ASSPGLAGGRQETQY
>TRBJ2-5|TRBD2|TRBV7-2
ASSLRSLRGRGGETQY
>TRBJ1-2|.|TRBV12-5
ASGFGDYGYT
>TRBJ1-4|.|TRBV11-2
ASSPGTKEKLF